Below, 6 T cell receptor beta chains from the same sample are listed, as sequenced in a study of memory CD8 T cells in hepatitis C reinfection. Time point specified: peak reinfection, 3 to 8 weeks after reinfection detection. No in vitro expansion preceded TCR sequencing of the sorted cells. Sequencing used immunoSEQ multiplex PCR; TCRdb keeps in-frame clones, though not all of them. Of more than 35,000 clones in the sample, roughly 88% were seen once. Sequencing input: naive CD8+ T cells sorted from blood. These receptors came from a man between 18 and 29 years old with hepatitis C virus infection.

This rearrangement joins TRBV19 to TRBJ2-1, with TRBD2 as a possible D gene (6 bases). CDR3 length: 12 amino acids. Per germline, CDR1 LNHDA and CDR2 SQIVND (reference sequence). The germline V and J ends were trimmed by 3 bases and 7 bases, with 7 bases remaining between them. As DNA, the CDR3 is TGTGCCAGTAGTATGGGGGGAAATGAGCAGTTCTTC. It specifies CASSMGGNEQFF.

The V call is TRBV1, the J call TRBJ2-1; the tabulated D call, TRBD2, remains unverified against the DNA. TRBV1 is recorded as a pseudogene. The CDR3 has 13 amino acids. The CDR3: CTSSQPRWNEQFF. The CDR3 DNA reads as TGCACCAGCAGCCAACCTAGGTGGAATGAGCAGTTCTTC.

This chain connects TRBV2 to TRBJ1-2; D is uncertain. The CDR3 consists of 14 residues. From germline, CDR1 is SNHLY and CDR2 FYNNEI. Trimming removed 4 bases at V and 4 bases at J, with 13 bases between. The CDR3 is CASSAETVLYGYTF. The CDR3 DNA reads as TGTGCCAGCAGTGCCGAGACTGTCCTCTATGGCTACACCTTC.

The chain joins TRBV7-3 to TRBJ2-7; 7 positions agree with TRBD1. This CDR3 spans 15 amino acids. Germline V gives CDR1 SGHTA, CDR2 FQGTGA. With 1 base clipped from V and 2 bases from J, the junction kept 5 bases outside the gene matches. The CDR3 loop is CASSLIRGIPYEQYF. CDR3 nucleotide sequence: TGTGCCAGCAGCTTAATCAGGGGGATCCCCTACGAGCAGTACTTC.

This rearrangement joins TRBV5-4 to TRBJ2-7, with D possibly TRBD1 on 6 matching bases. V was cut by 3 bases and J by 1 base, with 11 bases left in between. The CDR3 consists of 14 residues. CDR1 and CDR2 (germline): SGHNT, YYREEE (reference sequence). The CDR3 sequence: CASSSRDTSYEQYF. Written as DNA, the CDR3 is TGTGCCAGCAGCTCCAGGGACACTTCCTACGAGCAGTACTTC. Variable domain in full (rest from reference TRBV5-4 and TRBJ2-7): ETGVTQSPTHLIKTRGQQVTLRCSSQSGHNTVSWYQQALGQGPQFIFQYYREEENGRGNFPPRFSGLQFPNYSSELNVNALELDDSALYLCASSSRDTSYEQYFGPGTRLTVT.

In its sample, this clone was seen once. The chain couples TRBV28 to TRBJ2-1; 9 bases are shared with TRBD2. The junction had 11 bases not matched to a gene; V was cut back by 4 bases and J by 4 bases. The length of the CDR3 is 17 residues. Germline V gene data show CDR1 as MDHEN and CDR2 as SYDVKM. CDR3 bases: TGTGCCAGCAGTTCCCCCCGTAGCGGGAGTGGGTACAATGAGCAGTTCTTC. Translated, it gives CASSSPRSGSGYNEQFF.